This T cell receptor (beta chain) is drawn from a study of PD-1 blockade in mismatch repair-deficient tumors. Turning to the study itself: Enrolled about 2012-2016, patients had progressing, pretreated mismatch repair-deficient cancers of more than ten types.

The assay was immunoSEQ multiplex PCR, and TCRdb's table has in-frame clones only and misses some. The sample has tens of thousands of clones, approximately 88% seen once; the top ten hold around 13%. Germline V gene sequence: CDR1 MNHNS, CDR2 SASEGT. The CDR3 extends over 12 amino acids. Unmatched junction bases numbered 3, after V lost 11 bases and J lost 5 bases. This TCR was recovered from an adult with mismatch repair-deficient cancer. The V gene is TRBV6-1, the J gene TRBJ2-2; 9 bases are a match to TRBD2. Sequencing used peripheral blood, obtained 52 weeks after starting pembrolizumab. The CDR3 region has the DNA TGTGCCGTCCTAGCGGGGACCGGGGAGCTGTTTTTT. Amino acids: CAVLAGTGELFF.